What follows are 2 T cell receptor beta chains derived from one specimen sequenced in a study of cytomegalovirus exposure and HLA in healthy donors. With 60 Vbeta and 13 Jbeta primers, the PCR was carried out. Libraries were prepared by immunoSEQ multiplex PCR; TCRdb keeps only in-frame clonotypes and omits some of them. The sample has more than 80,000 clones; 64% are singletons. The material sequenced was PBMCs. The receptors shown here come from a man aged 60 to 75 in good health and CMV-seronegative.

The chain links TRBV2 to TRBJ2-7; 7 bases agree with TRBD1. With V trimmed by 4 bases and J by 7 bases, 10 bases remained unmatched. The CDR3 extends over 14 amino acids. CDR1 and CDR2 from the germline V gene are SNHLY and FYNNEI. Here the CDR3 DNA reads TGTGCCAGCAGTGGTTACAGGGGTCTGCAGGAGCAGTACTTC. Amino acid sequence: CASSGYRGLQEQYF.

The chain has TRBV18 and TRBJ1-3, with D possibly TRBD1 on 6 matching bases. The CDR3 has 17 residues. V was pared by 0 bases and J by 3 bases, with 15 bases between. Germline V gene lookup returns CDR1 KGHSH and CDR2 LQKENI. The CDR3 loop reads CASSPPRPTGIGNTIYF. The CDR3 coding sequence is TGTGCCAGCTCACCACCTCGCCCCACAGGGATTGGAAACACCATATATTTT.